The rows below give T cell receptor beta chains drawn from one sample of a study of cytomegalovirus exposure and HLA in healthy donors. Sequencing was performed with immunoSEQ multiplex PCR; in TCRdb, only in-frame clones are kept and a portion is missing. This sample's table reports approximately 77,000 clones. Sequenced input: PBMCs. The origin of the receptors is a man aged 25 to 45 in good health and CMV-seronegative. Each CDR3 is given with its conserved first and last residue. A D gene is named only where the DNA matches it firmly.

j_call d_call v_call cdr3_nt cdr3_aa
TRBJ1-2 TRBD1 TRBV5-1 TGCGCCAGCAGCCAGGGACAGGGGGTAGGGTTATCTGGCTACACCTTC CASSQGQGVGLSGYTF
TRBJ2-1 TRBD1 TRBV4-3 TGCGCCAGCAGCCAAGATTTAGGACAGGGGATGTTCTTC CASSQDLGQGMFF
TRBJ1-1 - TRBV11-2 TGTGCCAGCAGTCCTGAGGTCACTGAAGCTTTCTTT CASSPEVTEAFF
TRBJ2-2 TRBD2 TRBV5-1 TGCGCCAGCACCCCTTCCACTAGCGGGGCAGGGACCGGGGAGCTGTTTTTT CASTPSTSGAGTGELFF
TRBJ2-1 TRBD2 TRBV7-6 TGTGCCAGCAGCCCAACAAGGAGCGGGAGGGCCGATGAGCAGTTCTTC CASSPTRSGRADEQFF
TRBJ2-7 TRBD1 TRBV25-1 TGTGCCAGCAGTGACCGTTCCCAAGGACAGGGGGCTTACGAGCAGTACTTC CASSDRSQGQGAYEQYF
TRBJ2-3 TRBD2 TRBV6-4 TGTGCCAGCAGCAGCGGGACTAGCGGGGGGGCAGATACGCAGTATTTT CASSSGTSGGADTQYF
TRBJ2-1 - TRBV6-5 TGTGCCAGCAGTCCAGGGCAGGCCTACAATGAGCAGTTCTTC CASSPGQAYNEQFF
TRBJ1-1 - TRBV19 TGTGCCAGTACCTCTACAGGGAACACTGAAGCTTTCTTT CASTSTGNTEAFF
TRBJ2-7 - TRBV13 TGTGCCAGCAGCTTAAACGTCGGCTACGAGCAGTACTTC CASSLNVGYEQYF
TRBJ2-7 TRBD1 TRBV2 TGTGCCAGCACTTGGGACAGGGGATTCTACGAGCAGTACTTC CASTWDRGFYEQYF
TRBJ1-6 TRBD1 TRBV7-2 TGTGCCAGCACGAGGGACAGCTCCTATAATTCACCCCTCCACTTT CASTRDSSYNSPLHF
TRBJ2-7 TRBD2 TRBV5-1 TGCGCCAGCAGCTTGGGGACTAGCGGGAGGAACTACGAGCAGTACTTC CASSLGTSGRNYEQYF
TRBJ1-1 TRBD1 TRBV18 TGTGCCAGCTCACCACCGACAGGGATGAACACTGAAGCTTTCTTT CASSPPTGMNTEAFF
TRBJ1-4 - TRBV9 TGTGCCAGCAGCCTGGGGGGGAGAGGTGAAAAACTGTTTTTT CASSLGGRGEKLFF
TRBJ1-4 TRBD1 TRBV5-1 TGCGCCAGCAGCTTACAGGGGACTAATGAAAAACTGTTTTTT CASSLQGTNEKLFF
TRBJ1-2 - TRBV19 TGTGCCAGTAGCAGAAACTATGGCTACACCTTC CASSRNYGYTF
TRBJ1-1 - TRBV27 TGTGCCAGCAGTTTATTCGCGATCCGTGTAGGAGGGGACACTGAAGCTTTCTTT CASSLFAIRVGGDTEAFF
TRBJ1-2 TRBD1 TRBV5-1 TGCGCCAGCAGCTCAGACAGGGCGGAAGGCTACACCTTC CASSSDRAEGYTF
TRBJ2-1 TRBD1 TRBV19 TGTGCCAGTATCTCGACAGGGGGGAGATACAATGAGCAGTTCTTC CASISTGGRYNEQFF
TRBJ2-3 TRBD2 TRBV6-1 TGTGCCAGCAGTGAAAGGACTAGCGGGGGCGATACGCAGTATTTT CASSERTSGGDTQYF
TRBJ2-5 - TRBV9 TGTGCCAGCAGCTACAACGACGGGTCTGCGACCCAGTACTTC CASSYNDGSATQYF
TRBJ2-3 TRBD2 TRBV5-1 TGCGCCAGCAGCGTCGGGACTAGCTTGCCCACAGATACGCAGTATTTT CASSVGTSLPTDTQYF
TRBJ2-7 - TRBV11-2 TGTGCCAGCAGCTCGTACGGAGGGGACTACGAGCAGTACTTC CASSSYGGDYEQYF
TRBJ2-3 - TRBV7-9 TGTGCCAGCAGCTTTACACTAGCAGGAGATACGCAGTATTTT CASSFTLAGDTQYF
TRBJ1-1 TRBD1 TRBV6-5 TGTGCCAGCAGCCCTGACAGGGTACGAGCTTTCTTT CASSPDRVRAFF
TRBJ2-3 TRBD2 TRBV29-1 TGCAGCGTCGGCATAGCGGGGCTCACAGATACGCAGTATTTT CSVGIAGLTDTQYF
TRBJ1-2 TRBD1 TRBV11-2 TGTGCCAGCAGCATCGGACAGGCCATCTATGGCTACACCTTC CASSIGQAIYGYTF
TRBJ2-3 TRBD2 TRBV9 TGTGCCAGCAGCGTAGCCCCGCTAGCGGGGGGTCCCACAGATACGCAGTATTTT CASSVAPLAGGPTDTQYF
TRBJ1-6 - TRBV15 TGTGCCACCCGGGACACCCTTAATTCACCCCTCCACTTT CATRDTLNSPLHF
TRBJ1-2 TRBD1 TRBV5-4 TGTGCCAGCAGCCCACAGGGGAGCTATGGCTACACCTTC CASSPQGSYGYTF
TRBJ1-1 TRBD1 TRBV7-6 TGTGCCAGCAGCCCCCCGACAGGGTGGTTGACTGAAGCTTTCTTT CASSPPTGWLTEAFF
TRBJ1-2 - TRBV4-1 TGCGCCAGCAGCCCGTTCCCTAGAAAGATCTCTGGGGAGACCTATGGCTACACCTTC CASSPFPRKISGETYGYTF
TRBJ2-7 TRBD1 TRBV25-1 TGTGCCAGCAGTGAATCAGGGGGCGGCTCCTACGAGCAGTACTTC CASSESGGGSYEQYF
TRBJ2-3 TRBD2 TRBV6-1 TGTGCCAGCAGTGAAGGTCTAGCGGGAGCCGTAGATACGCAGTATTTT CASSEGLAGAVDTQYF
TRBJ2-2 - TRBV6-4 TGTGCCAGCAGTCCTACAGGTGCCACCGGGGAGCTGTTTTTT CASSPTGATGELFF
TRBJ1-1 - TRBV9 TGTGCCAGCAGCGCCCGACAGACGACAAACACTGAAGCTTTCTTT CASSARQTTNTEAFF
TRBJ2-7 TRBD2 TRBV9 TGTGCCAGCAGCGGCTACGGGACTAGTGGTAACGAGCAGTACTTC CASSGYGTSGNEQYF
TRBJ1-5 - TRBV28 TGTGCCAGCAGTTTATGGTCGGGGATTGGGGTTTGGGGTCAGCCCCAGCATTTT CASSLWSGIGVWGQPQHF
TRBJ2-2 - TRBV5-1 TGCGCCAGCAGCTTCATTCTGACAGGGAACACCGGGGAGCTGTTTTTT CASSFILTGNTGELFF
TRBJ2-4 - TRBV4-1 TGCGCCAGCAGCCAAGGTCGACAGCTGACAGCCAAAAACATTCAGTACTTC CASSQGRQLTAKNIQYF
TRBJ2-3 TRBD2 TRBV5-6 TGTGCCAGCAGGTTTAGCGGGGCGTCGGTGAGTTATACGCAGTATTTT CASRFSGASVSYTQYF
TRBJ1-2 - TRBV15 TGTGCCACCAGCGGTGGGGTGACAGTTAACTATGGCTACACCTTC CATSGGVTVNYGYTF
TRBJ1-2 TRBD1 TRBV4-2 TGTGCCAGCAGCCTAACCACAGGGGACTATGGCTACACCTTC CASSLTTGDYGYTF
TRBJ2-2 - TRBV18 TGTGCCAGCTCACCCGGACAGAACACCGGGGAGCTGTTTTTT CASSPGQNTGELFF
TRBJ2-1 - TRBV6-6 TGTGCCAGCAGTTACGGCAGATACAATGAGCAGTTCTTC CASSYGRYNEQFF
TRBJ1-1 - TRBV1 TGCACCAGCAGCCAAGATAGGAGAGATGAAGTCGTTGGTATGCGTGTGGGCACTGAAGCTTTCTTT CTSSQDRRDEVVGMRVGTEAFF
TRBJ2-7 TRBD1 TRBV11-3 TGTGCCAGCAGCTCCACCGGGACAGCCTCCTACGAGCAGTACTTC CASSSTGTASYEQYF
TRBJ1-1 TRBD1 TRBV13 TGTGCCAGCAGCACACGCCTATCAGGGGGCGAAGGAGCTTTCTTT CASSTRLSGGEGAFF